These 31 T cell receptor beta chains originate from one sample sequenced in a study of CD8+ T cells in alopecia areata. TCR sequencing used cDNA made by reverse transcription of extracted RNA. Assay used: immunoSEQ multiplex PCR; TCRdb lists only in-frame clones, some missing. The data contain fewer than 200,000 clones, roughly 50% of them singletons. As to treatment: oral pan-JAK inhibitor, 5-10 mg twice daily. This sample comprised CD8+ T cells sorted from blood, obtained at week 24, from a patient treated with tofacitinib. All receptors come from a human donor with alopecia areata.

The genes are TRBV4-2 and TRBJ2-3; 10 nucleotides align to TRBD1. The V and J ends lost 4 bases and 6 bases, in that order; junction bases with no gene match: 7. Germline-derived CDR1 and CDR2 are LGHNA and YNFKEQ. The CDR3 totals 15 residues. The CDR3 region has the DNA TGTGCCAGCAGCCTAGGACAGGGGGATCTGGATACGCAGTATTTT. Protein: CASSLGQGDLDTQYF.

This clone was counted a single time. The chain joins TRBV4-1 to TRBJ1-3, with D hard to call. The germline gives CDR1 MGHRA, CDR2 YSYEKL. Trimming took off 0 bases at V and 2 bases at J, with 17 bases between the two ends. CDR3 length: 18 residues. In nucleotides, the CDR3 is TGCGCCAGCAGCCAAGATGACACGGGCCGGTGGGCTGGAAACACCATATATTTT. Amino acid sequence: CASSQDDTGRWAGNTIYF.

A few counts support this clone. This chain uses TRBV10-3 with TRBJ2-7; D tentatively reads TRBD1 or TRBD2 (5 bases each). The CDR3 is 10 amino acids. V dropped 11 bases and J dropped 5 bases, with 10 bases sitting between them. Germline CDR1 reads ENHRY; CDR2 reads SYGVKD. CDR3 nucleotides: TGTGCCGTCGGGGCCAACGAGCAGTACTTC. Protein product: CAVGANEQYF.

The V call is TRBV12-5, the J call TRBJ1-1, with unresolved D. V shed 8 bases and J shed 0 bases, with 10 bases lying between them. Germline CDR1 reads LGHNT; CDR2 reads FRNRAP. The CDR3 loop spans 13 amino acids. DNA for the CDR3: TGTGCTAGTAGTCCCGAGCTGAACACTGAAGCTTTCTTT. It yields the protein CASSPELNTEAFF.

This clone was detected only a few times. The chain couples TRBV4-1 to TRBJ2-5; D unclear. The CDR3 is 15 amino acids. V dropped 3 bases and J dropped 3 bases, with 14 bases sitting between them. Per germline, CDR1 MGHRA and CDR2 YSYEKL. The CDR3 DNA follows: TGCGCCAGCAGCCATCTAGATTATGGAGAAGAGACCCAGTACTTC. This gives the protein CASSHLDYGEETQYF.

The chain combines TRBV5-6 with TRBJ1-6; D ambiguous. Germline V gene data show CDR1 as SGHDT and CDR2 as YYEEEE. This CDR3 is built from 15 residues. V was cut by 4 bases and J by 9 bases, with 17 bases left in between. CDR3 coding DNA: TGTGCCAGCAGCGTCGGGAGGGTAATCTTTTCACCCCTCCACTTT. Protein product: CASSVGRVIFSPLHF.

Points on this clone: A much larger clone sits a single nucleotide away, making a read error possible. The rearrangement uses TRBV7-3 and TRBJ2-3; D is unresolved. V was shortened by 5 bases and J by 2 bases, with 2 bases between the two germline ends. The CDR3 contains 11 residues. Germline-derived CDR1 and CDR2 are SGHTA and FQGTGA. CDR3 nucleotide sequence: TGTGCCAGCAGCACCACAGATACGCAGTATTTT. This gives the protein CASSTTDTQYF.

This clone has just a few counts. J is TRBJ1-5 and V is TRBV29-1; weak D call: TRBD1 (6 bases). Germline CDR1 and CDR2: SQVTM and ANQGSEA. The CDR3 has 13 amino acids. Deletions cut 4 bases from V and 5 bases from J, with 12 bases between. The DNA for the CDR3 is TGCAGCGTTGTCTGGGGGGCCGATCAGCCCCAGCATTTT. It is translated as CSVVWGADQPQHF.

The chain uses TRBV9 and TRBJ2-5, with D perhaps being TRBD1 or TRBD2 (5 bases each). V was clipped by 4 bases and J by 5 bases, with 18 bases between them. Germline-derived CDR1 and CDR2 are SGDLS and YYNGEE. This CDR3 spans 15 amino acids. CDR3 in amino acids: CASSLRDGPSETQYF. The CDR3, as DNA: TGTGCCAGCAGCCTACGGGACGGACCGTCGGAGACCCAGTACTTC.

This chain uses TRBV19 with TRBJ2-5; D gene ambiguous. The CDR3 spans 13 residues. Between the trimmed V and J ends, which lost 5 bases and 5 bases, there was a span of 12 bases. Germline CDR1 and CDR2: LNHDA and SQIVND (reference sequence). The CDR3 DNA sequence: TGTGCCAGTAGTTCGGGCGGCCGGGAGACCCAGTACTTC. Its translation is CASSSGGRETQYF.

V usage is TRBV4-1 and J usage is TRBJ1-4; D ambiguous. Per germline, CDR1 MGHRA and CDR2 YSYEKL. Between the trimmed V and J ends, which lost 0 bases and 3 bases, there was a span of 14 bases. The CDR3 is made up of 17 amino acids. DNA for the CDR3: TGCGCCAGCAGCCAAGATTCCGGCCAGAACCCTAATGAAAAACTGTTTTTT. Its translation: CASSQDSGQNPNEKLFF.

CDR3 coding DNA: TGTGCCAGCAGTTCAACCTCCGGAACCTACGAGCAGTACTTC. Its protein is CASSSTSGTYEQYF. The chain uses TRBV9 and TRBJ2-7; D is ambiguous. The CDR3 is made up of 14 amino acids. Trimming removed 5 bases from V and 2 bases from J, with 14 bases in between. Germline loops: CDR1 SGDLS, CDR2 YYNGEE.

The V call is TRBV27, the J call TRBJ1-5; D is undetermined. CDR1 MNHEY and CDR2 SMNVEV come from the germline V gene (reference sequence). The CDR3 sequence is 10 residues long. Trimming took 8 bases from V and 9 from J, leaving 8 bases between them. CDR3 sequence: CASGWGPQHF. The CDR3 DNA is TGTGCCAGCGGCTGGGGGCCCCAGCATTTT.

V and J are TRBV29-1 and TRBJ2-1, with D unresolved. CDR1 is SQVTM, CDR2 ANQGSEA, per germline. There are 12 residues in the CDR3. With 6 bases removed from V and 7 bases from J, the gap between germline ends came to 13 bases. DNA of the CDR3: TGCAGCGTCGCCCTTATGTGGAATGAGCAGTTCTTC. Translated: CSVALMWNEQFF.

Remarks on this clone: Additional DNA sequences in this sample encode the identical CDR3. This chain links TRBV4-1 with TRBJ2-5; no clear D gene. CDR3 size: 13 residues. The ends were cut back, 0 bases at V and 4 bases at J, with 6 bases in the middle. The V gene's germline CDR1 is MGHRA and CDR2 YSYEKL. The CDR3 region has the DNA TGCGCCAGCAGCCAAGAGGGAAGAGAGACCCAGTACTTC. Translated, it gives CASSQEGRETQYF.

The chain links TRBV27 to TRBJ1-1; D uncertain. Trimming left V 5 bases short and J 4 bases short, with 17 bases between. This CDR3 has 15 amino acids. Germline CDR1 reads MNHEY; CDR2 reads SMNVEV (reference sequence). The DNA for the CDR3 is TGTGCCAGCAGTCTCACCGTCCCGGGGAGCACTGAAGCTTTCTTT. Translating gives CASSLTVPGSTEAFF.

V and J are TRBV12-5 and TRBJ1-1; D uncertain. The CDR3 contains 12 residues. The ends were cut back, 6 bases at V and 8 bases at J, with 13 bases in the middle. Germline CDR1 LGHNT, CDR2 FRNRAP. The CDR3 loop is CASGDNPYEAFF. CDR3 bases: TGTGCTAGTGGGGATAACCCTTACGAAGCTTTCTTT.

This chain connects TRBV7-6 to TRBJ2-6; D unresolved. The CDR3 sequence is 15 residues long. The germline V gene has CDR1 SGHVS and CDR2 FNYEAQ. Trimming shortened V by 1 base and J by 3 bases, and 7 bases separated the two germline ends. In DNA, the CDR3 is TGTGCCAGCAGCTTAGTTGGGGTTGGGGCCAACGTCCTGACTTTC. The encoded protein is CASSLVGVGANVLTF.

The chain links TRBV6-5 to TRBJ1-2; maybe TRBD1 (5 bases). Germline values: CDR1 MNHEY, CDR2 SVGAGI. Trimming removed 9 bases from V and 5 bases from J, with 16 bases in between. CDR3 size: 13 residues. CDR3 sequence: CASGPGRCYGYTF. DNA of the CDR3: TGTGCCAGTGGGCCAGGGCGGTGTTATGGCTACACCTTC.

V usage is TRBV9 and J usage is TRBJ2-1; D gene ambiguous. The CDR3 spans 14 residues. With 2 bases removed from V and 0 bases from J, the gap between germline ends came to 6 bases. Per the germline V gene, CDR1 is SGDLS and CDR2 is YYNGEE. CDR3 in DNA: TGTGCCAGCAGCGTCCAGTACTCCTACAATGAGCAGTTCTTC. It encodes CASSVQYSYNEQFF.

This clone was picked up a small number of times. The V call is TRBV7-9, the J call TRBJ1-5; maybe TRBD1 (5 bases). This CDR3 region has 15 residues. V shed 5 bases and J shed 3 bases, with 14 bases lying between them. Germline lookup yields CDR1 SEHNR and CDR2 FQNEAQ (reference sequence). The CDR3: CASSATDSTNQPQHF. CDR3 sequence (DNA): TGTGCCAGCAGCGCCACCGACAGCACCAATCAGCCCCAGCATTTT.

The CDR3 DNA is TGCAGTCCCCTCAGGGGGCTCGCTGCCTACGAGCAGTACTTC. This gives the protein CSPLRGLAAYEQYF. This chain uses TRBV29-1 with TRBJ2-7; TRBD1 matches at 8 bases. Germline V gene data show CDR1 as SQVTM and CDR2 as ANQGSEA. This CDR3 comprises 14 residues.

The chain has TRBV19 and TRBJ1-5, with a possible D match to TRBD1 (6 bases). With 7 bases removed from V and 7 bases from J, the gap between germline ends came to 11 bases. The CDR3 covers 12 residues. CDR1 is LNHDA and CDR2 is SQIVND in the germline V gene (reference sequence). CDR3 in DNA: TGTGCCAGTACCGAGGGGGGGCAGCCCCAGCATTTT. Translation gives CASTEGGQPQHF.

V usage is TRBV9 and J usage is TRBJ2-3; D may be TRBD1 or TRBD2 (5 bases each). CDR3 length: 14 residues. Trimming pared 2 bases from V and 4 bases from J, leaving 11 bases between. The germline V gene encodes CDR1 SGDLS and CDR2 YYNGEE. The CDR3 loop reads CASSVTGPADTQYF. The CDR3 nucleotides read TGTGCCAGCAGCGTCACGGGGCCCGCAGATACGCAGTATTTT.

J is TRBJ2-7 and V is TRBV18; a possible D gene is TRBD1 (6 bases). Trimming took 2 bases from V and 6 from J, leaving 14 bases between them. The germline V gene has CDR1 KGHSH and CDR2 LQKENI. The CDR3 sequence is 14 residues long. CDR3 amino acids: CASSPYGQRLEQYF. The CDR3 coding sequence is TGTGCCAGCTCACCATATGGACAGCGGCTCGAGCAGTACTTC.

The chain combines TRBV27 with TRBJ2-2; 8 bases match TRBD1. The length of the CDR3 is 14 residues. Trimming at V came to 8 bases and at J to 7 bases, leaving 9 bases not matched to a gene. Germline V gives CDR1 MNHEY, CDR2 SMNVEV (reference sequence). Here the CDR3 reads CASGGQGAIGELFF. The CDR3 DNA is TGTGCCAGCGGGGGGCAGGGGGCAATCGGGGAGCTGTTTTTT.

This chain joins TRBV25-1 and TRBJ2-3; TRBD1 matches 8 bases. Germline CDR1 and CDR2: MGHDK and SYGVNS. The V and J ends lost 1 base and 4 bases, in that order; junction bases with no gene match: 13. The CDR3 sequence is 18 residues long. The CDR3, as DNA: TGTGCCAGCAGTGAATTATCAGGGGGCGAGATTGTAGCAGATACGCAGTATTTT. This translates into CASSELSGGEIVADTQYF.

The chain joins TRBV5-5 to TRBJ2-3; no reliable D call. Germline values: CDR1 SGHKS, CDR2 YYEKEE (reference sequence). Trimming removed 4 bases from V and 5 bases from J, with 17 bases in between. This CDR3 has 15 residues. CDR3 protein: CASSPFKPSQDTQYF. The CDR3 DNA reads TGTGCCAGCAGCCCGTTTAAACCTAGTCAAGATACGCAGTATTTT. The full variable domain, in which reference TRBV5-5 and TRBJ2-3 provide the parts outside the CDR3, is DAGVTQSPTHLIKTRGQQVTLRCSPISGHKSVSWYQQVLGQGPQFIFQYYEKEERGRGNFPDRFSARQFPNYSSELNVNALLLGDSALYLCASSPFKPSQDTQYFGPGTRLTVL.

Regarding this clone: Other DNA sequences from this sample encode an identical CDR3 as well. CDR3 loop: CASSQAGDRVTYEQYF. CDR3 coding DNA: TGCGCCAGCAGCCAGGCGGGGGACAGGGTAACCTACGAGCAGTACTTC. The V and J genes are TRBV4-1 and TRBJ2-7, with 9 bases lining up with TRBD1. The CDR3 spans 16 residues. The V gene end was trimmed by 3 bases and the J gene end by 2 bases; junction bases not matched to a gene: 8. CDR1 and CDR2 (germline): MGHRA, YSYEKL.

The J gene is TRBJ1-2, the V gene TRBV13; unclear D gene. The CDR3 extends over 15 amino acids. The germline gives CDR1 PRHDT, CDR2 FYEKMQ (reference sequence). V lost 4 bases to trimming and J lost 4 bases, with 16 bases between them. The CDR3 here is CASSYSSKLLYGYTF. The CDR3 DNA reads TGTGCCAGCAGCTATTCCAGCAAGCTACTCTATGGCTACACCTTC.

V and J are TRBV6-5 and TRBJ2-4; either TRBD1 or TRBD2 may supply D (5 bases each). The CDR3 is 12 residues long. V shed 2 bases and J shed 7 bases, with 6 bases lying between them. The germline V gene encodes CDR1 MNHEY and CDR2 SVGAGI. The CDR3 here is CASSYGDNIQYF. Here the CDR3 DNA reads TGTGCCAGCAGTTACGGGGACAACATTCAGTACTTC.